This T cell receptor beta chain comes out of a study of shared clonotypes between healthy human individuals (dated by TCRdb to 2018 to 2021). Regarding the research as a whole: Two women and a few men aged 18 to 49 years were included in the cohort. For each donor, three plates each were used for CD4 naive and CD4 memory, two plates were used for CD8 naive, and one plate was used for CD8 memory. Blood TCR repertoires of roughly five healthy adults were deeply sequenced to estimate repertoire size and the extent of clonotype sharing between individuals. To increase sequencing depth and limit assay-specific biases, different laboratories used diverse techniques to prepare libraries and sequence TCR repertoires. Per donor, leukapheresis produced somewhere between about 0.94 and 9 billion PBMCs. General conclusions and limits of the study: Sampling was limited to blood, and TCR repertoires in tissue likely differ from TCR repertoires in blood. Even with the large sequencing depth, rarefaction of the sorted-subset datasets indicated that sequencing was incomplete. Pairwise subsampling indicated that sequencing depth was expected to affect the degree of clonotype sharing among donors. Clonotypes shared by all four sorted-subset donors showed higher generation probabilities than non-shared clonotypes. Sharing across a handful of donors was observed for roughly 5% of naive CD4, 3% to 3.5% of naive CD8, 2% to 2.5% of memory CD4, and less than 0.45% of memory CD8 clonotypes. Because the study included a small number of donors, the genetic and exposure-history diversity represented was limited. Naive subsets generally had larger estimated clonotype richness than memory subsets did.

The CDR3 runs 16 residues from the cysteine to the phenylalanine. Only the CDR3 DNA is retained, 48 bases long and in frame from the first base. In the germline V gene (reference sequence), CDR1 corresponds to LNHNV and CDR2 to YYDKDF. Germline trimming amounts to 1 base on V and 4 bases on J, with 7 as the count of junction bases outside the gene matches. Regarding this clone: Its antigen remains unidentified. It has no much larger one-base neighbor in the sample; base qualities were not kept.

TCR CDR3 regions were amplified from genomic DNA by multiplex PCR using the deep immunoSEQ assay. Extracted genomic DNA from each cell subset was spread evenly across all wells of several immunoSEQ 96-well plates, with each plate serving as a replicate. For sorted subsets, around 200 ng genomic DNA, equal to 30,000 to 35,000 T cell genomes, was loaded into each replicate PCR. Purified libraries were measured with a Qubit 3.0 fluorometer, size-checked on a Bioanalyzer 2100, and measured again with the KAPA Library Quantification kit. Every immunoSEQ 96-well plate was sequenced on a separate single-read 150-cycle Illumina NextSeq 550 flow cell. The published analysis was carried out like this. Because the immunoSEQ output included only junctional sequences and no quality scores, the filtering could not be the same as the filtering used for full-length reads. To assign V/J genes and CDR3, sequences were annotated using PyIR, a Python wrapper for IgBLAST v1.9, with IMGT germline references. Reads with weak V/J assignments (E-value above 1e-6), missing CDR3, stop codons, out-of-frame junctions, or ambiguous translated residues were removed. V3J clonotypes were defined as sequences sharing the same inferred V gene, J gene, and CDR3 amino acid sequence. The percentage overlap between two repertoires was calculated by dividing the number of shared unique clonotypes by the size of the smaller repertoire. RTK rarefaction, the Chao1 estimator, and Recon v2.1 estimates of unobserved clonotypes were used to assess repertoire richness. Generation probabilities for all TCRbeta clonotypes obtained by the gDNA method from a handful of donors were computed using OLGA. Imported from immuneACCESS, the table was reduced by TCRdb to in-frame sequences with V and J called. These copies leave out some clones; in studies compared against another copy, an unresolved V gene accounts for under half, and the cause of the remainder is not known. The V and J calls and clone size are taken from that table; D and trimming were inferred from the DNA. Recorded for this sample are about 2.2 million clones; 93% of them occurred a single time. The ten top clones hold over 1.5% of the sample.

CD8 naive samples were CD45RO-negative cells positively selected for CCR7, giving a CD45RA+CCR7+ population that excluded TemRA cells. Donors were healthy HIV-negative adults with no recently reported acute infections or vaccinations. Every donor was a Caucasian adult residing in Nashville, Tennessee, USA. Blood was collected by leukapheresis, and PBMCs were isolated by Ficoll-Histopaque density gradient centrifugation and then cryopreserved in liquid nitrogen vapor phase. Analytical flow cytometry was used to check the purity and quantity of each magnetically sorted T cell population. From each sorted fraction, genomic DNA was isolated and quantified by UV absorbance on a Nanodrop 2000c.

The material sequenced was naive CD8+ T cells from PBMCs. The cell subset or site tag for this specimen amounts to: CD45RA+CCR7+. Recombination connected TRBV15 to TRBJ2-1; 7 bases in the junction line up with TRBD1. This TCR derives from a man aged 18 to 29 in good health. Some clones in this sample may be carry-over from other donors' samples. The CDR3 reads as follows: CATSRVSGTAYNEQFF. The DNA reads as follows: TGTGCCACCAGCAGAGTTTCTGGGACAGCGTACAATGAGCAGTTCTTC. With the portions outside the CDR3 filled from the reference TRBV15 and TRBJ2-1 genes, the complete variable region becomes DAMVIQNPRYQVTQFGKPVTLSCSQTLNHNVMYWYQQKSSQAPKLLFHYYDKDFNNEADTPDNFQSRRPNTSFCFLDIRSPGLGDTAMYLCATSRVSGTAYNEQFFGPGTRLTVL.